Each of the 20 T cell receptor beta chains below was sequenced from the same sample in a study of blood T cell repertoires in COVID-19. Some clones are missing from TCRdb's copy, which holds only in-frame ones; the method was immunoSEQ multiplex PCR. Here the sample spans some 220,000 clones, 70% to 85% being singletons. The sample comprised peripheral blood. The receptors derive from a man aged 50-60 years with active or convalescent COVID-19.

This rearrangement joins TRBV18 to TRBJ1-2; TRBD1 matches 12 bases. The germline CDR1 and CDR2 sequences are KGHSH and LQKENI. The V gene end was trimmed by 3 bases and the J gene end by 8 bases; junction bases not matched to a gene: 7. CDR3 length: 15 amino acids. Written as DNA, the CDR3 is TGTGCCAGCTCACCTTTGGGACAGGGGGCGAGAGGCTACACCTTC. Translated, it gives CASSPLGQGARGYTF.

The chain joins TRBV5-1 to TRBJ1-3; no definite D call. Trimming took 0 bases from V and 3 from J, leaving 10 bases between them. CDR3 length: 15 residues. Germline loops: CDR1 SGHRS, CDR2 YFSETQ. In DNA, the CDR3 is TGCGCCAGCAGCTTGGACGCCGGAGGTGGAAACACCATATATTTT. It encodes CASSLDAGGGNTIYF.

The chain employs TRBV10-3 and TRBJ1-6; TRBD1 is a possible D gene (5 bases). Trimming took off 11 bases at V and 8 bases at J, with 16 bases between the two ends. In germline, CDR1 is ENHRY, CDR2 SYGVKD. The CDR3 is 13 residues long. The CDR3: CAAGGATYSPLHF. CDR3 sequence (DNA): TGTGCCGCCGGCGGGGCCACTTATTCACCCCTCCACTTT.

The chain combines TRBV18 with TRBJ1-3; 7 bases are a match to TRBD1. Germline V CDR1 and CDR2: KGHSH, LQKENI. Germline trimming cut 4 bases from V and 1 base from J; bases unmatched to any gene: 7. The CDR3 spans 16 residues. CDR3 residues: CASSHGTTGSGNTIYF. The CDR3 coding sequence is TGTGCCAGCTCACATGGAACGACAGGGTCTGGAAACACCATATATTTT.

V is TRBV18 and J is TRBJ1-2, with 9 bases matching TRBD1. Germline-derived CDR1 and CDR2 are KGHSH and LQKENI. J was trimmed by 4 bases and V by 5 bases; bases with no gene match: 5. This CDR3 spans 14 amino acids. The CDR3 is CASSTQGAGYGYTF. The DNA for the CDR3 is TGTGCCAGCTCAACACAGGGGGCCGGCTATGGCTACACCTTC.

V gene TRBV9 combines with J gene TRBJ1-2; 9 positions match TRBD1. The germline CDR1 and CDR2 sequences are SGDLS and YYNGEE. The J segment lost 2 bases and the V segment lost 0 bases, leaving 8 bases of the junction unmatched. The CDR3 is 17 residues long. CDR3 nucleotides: TGTGCCAGCAGCGTAGCTACGGGGACAGGGAGGAACTATGGCTACACCTTC. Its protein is CASSVATGTGRNYGYTF.

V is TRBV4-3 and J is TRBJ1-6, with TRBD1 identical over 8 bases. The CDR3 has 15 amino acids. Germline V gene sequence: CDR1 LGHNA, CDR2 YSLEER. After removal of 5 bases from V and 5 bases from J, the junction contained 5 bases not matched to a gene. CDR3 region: CASSRHRGDNSPLHF. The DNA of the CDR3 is TGCGCCAGCAGCAGACACAGGGGGGATAATTCACCCCTCCACTTT.

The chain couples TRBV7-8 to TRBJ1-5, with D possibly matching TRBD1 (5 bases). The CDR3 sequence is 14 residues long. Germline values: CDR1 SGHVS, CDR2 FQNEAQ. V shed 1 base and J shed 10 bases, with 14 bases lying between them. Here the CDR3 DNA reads TGTGCCAGCAGCTTAGTGACAGCCTATGGACCCCAGCATTTT. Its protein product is CASSLVTAYGPQHF. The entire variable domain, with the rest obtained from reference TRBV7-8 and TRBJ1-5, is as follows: GAGVSQSPRYKVAKRGQDVALRCDPISGHVSLFWYQQALGQGPEFLTYFQNEAQLDKSGLPSDRFFAERPEGSVSTLKIQRTQQEDSAVYLCASSLVTAYGPQHFGDGTRLSIL.

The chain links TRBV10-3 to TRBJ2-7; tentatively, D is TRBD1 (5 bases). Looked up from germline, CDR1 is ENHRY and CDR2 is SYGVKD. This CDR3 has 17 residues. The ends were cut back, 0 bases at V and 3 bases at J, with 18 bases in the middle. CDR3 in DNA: TGTGCCATCAGTGAGTCGAGGCAGGGTAGTGGGGTCTACGAGCAGTACTTC. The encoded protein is CAISESRQGSGVYEQYF.

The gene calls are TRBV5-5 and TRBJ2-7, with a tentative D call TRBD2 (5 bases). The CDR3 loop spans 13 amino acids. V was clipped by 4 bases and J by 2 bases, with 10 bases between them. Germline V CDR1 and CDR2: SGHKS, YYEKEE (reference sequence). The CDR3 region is CASSPGMTYEQYF. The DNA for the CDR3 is TGTGCCAGCAGCCCGGGGATGACCTACGAGCAGTACTTC.

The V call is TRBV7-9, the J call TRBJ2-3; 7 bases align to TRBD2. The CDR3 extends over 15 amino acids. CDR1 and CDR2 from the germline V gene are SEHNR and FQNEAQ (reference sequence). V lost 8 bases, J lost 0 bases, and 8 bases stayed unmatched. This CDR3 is CASGFRDYSTDTQYF. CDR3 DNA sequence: TGTGCCAGCGGGTTCAGGGACTATAGCACAGATACGCAGTATTTT.

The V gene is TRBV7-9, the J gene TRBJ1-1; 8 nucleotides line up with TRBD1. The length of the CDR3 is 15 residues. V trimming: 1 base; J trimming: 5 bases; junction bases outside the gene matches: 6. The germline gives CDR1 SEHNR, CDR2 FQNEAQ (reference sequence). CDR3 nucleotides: TGTGCCAGCAGCTTAGTCCCCAGGGGGCATACTGAAGCTTTCTTT. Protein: CASSLVPRGHTEAFF. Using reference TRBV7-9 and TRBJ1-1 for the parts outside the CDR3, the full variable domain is DTGVSQNPRHKITKRGQNVTFRCDPISEHNRLYWYRQTLGQGPEFLTYFQNEAQLEKSRLLSDRFSAERPKGSFSTLEIQRTEQGDSAMYLCASSLVPRGHTEAFFGQGTRLTVV.

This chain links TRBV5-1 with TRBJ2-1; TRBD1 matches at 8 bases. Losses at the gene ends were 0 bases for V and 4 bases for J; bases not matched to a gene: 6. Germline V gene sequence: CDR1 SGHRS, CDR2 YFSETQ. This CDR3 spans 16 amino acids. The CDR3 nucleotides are TGCGCCAGCAGCTTGGGGTTAGGACAGGGATACAATGAGCAGTTCTTC. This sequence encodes CASSLGLGQGYNEQFF.

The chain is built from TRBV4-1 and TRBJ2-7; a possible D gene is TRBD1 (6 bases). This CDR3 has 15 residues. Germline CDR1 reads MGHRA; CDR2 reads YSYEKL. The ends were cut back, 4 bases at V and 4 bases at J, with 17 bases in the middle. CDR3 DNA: TGCGCCAGCAGCCCCACCGGACAGACGAGATACGAGCAGTACTTC. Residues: CASSPTGQTRYEQYF.

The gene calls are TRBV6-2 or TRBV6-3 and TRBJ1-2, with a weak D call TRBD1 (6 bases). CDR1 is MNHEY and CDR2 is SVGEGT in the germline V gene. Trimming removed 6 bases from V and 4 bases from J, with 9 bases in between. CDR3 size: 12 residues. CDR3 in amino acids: CASSGTLYGYTF. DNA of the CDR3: TGTGCCAGCAGCGGGACACTCTATGGCTACACCTTC.

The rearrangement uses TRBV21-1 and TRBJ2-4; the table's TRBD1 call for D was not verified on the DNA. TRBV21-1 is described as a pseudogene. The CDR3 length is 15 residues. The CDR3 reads CASSKGWDRENIQYF. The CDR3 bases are TGTGCCAGCAGCAAAGGATGGGACAGGGAAAACATTCAGTACTTC.

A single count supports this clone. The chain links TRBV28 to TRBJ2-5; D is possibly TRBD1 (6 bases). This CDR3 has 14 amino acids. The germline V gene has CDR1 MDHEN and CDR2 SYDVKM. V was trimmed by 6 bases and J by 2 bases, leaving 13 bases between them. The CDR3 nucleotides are TGTGCCAGCAGCTGGGACACTGAACAAGAGACCCAGTACTTC. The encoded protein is CASSWDTEQETQYF. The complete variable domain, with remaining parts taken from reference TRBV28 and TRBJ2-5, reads DVKVTQSSRYLVKRTGEKVFLECVQDMDHENMFWYRQDPGLGLRLIYFSYDVKMKEKGDIPEGYSVSREKKERFSLILESASTNQTSMYLCASSWDTEQETQYFGPGTRLLVL.

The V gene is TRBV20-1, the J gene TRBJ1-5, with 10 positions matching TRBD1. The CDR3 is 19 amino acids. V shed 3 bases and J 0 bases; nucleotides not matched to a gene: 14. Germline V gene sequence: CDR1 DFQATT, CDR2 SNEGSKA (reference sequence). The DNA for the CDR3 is TGCAGTGCTAGTTTTTCCGGGACAGGGGCCCTCTATAGCAATCAGCCCCAGCATTTT. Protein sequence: CSASFSGTGALYSNQPQHF.

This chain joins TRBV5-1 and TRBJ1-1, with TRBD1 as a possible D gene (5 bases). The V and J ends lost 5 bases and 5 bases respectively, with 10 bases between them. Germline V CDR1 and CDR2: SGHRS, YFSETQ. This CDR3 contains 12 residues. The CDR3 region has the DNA TGCGCCAGCAGTTGGGGGAGGACTGAAGCTTTCTTT. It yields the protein CASSWGRTEAFF.

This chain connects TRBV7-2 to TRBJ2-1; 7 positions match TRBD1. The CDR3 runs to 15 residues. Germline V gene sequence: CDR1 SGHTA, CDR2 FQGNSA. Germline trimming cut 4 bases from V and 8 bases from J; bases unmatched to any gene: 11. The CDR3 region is CASSSSGGVLDEQFF. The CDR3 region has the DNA TGTGCCAGCAGCTCTTCAGGGGGAGTATTGGATGAGCAGTTCTTC.